This TCR beta chain emerged from a study of PD-1 blockade in classical Hodgkin lymphoma. General study results and limits: Baseline TCR diversity was reportedly lower in newly diagnosed patients than healthy donors.

Note on this clone: Its target is not known.

As for time point: newly diagnosed, previously untreated cHL patient sample. TCRdb's copy holds only in-frame clones and misses some; the assay was immunoSEQ multiplex PCR. The sample contains about 16,000 clones, 90% of which appear only once. The CDR3 extends over 17 amino acids. V shed 3 bases, J shed 6 bases, and the junction held 12 bases outside the gene matches. Germline values: CDR1 LNHDA, CDR2 SQIVND (reference sequence). Sequencing was carried out using peripheral blood mononuclear cells (PBMCs). V gene TRBV19 combines with J gene TRBJ2-2, with 8 positions matching TRBD1. The receptor's source is a human donor with classical Hodgkin lymphoma. CDR3: CASSMDRVKIGAGELFF. CDR3 nucleotides: TGTGCCAGTAGTATGGACAGGGTAAAAATTGGCGCCGGGGAGCTGTTTTTT.